This T cell receptor beta chain originates from a study of vaccination and CD4 T cells after COVID-19. Study context: Participants, all vaccine recipients, received two doses of either BNT162b2 or mRNA-1273.

TCRdb re-analysed the PCR reads in MiXCR, keeping a single row per CDR3 protein. In the table there are about 33,000 distinct CDR3 sequences, 35% to 40% of which are singletons. Time point denoted: late sampling 161 to 241 days after vaccination in three convalescent patients. About this clonotype itself: Its antigen is still unknown.

Germline V CDR1 and CDR2: ENHRY, SYGVKD. CDR3 length equals 13 residues. V was trimmed by 11 bases and J by 0 bases, leaving 14 bases between them. Overall study results and limits: Relatively few convalescent patients and no early post-infection timepoints were analyzed.

The V call is TRBV10-3, the J call TRBJ2-7; D possibly corresponds to TRBD1 (6 bases). The source material was CD4+ T cells from blood, sampled about 7 months after SARS-CoV-2 vaccination. The TCR was taken from a human donor who had recovered from COVID-19. The CDR3 nucleotides read TGTGCCCTCCGGGACACAGACTCCTACGAGCAGTACTTC. Protein product: CALRDTDSYEQYF.